This T cell receptor beta chain was captured by sequencing in a study of glioma-infiltrating T cells after dendritic cell vaccination. Whole-study context: Patients received three intradermal dendritic cell vaccine injections at biweekly intervals. General study points: Few patients contributed both blood and tumor specimens.

None of the glioblastoma patients had an isocitrate dehydrogenase mutation. CDR1 is SGHAT and CDR2 is FQDESV in the germline V gene (reference sequence). The CDR3 covers 13 residues. Primers: 60 V beta forward and 13 J beta reverse. Only in-frame clones appear in the TCRdb table, and some are missing; sequencing was by immunoSEQ multiplex PCR. This table holds tens of thousands of clones, 70% to 80% found once. Notes on this clone: Antigen unknown. At one end, the junction sequence differs from germline, possibly due to a read error.

This chain connects TRBV11-1 to TRBJ2-7; D gene uncertain. The source material was blood, sampled before dendritic cell vaccination. This receptor was taken from a human donor with glioblastoma. The CDR3, as DNA: TGTGCCAGCAGCGAGCCCCCTTCCTTCGAGCAGTACTTC. It codes for CASSEPPSFEQYF.